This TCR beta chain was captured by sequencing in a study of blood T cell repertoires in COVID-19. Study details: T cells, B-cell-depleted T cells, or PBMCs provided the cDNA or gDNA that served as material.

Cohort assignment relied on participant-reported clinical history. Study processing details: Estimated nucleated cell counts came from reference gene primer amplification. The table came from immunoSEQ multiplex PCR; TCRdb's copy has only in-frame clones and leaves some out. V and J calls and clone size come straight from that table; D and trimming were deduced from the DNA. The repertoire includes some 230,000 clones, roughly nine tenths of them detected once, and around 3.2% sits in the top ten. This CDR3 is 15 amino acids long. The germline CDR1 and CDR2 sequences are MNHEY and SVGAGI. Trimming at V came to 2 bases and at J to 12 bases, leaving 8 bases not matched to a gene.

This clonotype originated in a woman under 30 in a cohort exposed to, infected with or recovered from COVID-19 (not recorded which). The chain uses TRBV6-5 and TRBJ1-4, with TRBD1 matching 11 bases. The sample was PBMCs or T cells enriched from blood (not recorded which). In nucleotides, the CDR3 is TGTGCCAGCAGTTACACAAGGGACAGGGGGGTTGAACTGTTTTTT. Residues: CASSYTRDRGVELFF.